Sequencing of this TCR beta chain was carried out in a study of T cells in Graves' hyperthyroidism and ophthalmopathy. This clonotype was counted at least ten times. Its antigen is still unknown. Study results and limitations: Ophthalmopathy was model-predicted a median around 6.7 months pre-onset. Most clonotypes that expanded in the thyroid above 0.001 also showed up in blood.

RNA transcripts yielded amplified TCR beta CDR3 regions. First-round RT-PCR targeting the TCR CDR3 was performed with the HTBI primer set. One entry per CDR3 protein, called by TCRdb with MiXCR from the multiplex PCR reads. Among approximately 610,000 distinct CDR3 sequences listed, roughly a sixth were seen once. Graves' hyperthyroidism showing no ophthalmopathy progression within 18 months was considered stable. Source material: blood. The clonotype originates from a woman aged 18-29 years with Graves' hyperthyroidism.

The CDR3 DNA is TGTGCCAGCAGTTTATATCCGCGCTCCTATAATTCACCCCTCCACTTT. Its protein product is CASSLYPRSYNSPLHF. V usage is TRBV27 and J usage is TRBJ1-6, with D uncertain. There are 16 residues in the CDR3. Trimming left V 1 base short and J 0 bases short, with 7 bases between. The germline gives CDR1 MNHEY, CDR2 SMNVEV (reference sequence).